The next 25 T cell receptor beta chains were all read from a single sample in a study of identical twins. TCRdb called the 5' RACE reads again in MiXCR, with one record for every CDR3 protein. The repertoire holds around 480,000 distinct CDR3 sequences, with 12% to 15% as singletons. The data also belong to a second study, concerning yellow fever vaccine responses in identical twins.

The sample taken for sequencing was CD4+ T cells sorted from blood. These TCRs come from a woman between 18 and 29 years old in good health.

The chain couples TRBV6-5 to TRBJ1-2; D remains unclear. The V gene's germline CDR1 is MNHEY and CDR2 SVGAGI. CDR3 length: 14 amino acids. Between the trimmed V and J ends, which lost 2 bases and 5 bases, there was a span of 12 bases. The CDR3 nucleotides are TGTGCCAGCAGTTACCAACCAAATAATTATGGCTACACCTTC. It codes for CASSYQPNNYGYTF.

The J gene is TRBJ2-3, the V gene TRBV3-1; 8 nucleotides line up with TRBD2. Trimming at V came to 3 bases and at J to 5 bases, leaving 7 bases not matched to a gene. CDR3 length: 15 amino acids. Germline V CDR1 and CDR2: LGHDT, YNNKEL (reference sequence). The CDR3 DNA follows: TGTGCCAGCAGCCATTATTTCGGGGGGGGAGATACGCAGTATTTT. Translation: CASSHYFGGGDTQYF.

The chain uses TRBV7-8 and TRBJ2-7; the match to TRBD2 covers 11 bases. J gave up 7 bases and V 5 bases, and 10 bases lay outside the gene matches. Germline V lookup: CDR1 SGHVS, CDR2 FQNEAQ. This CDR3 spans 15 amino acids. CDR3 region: CASSPLAGGPEEQYF. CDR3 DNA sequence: TGTGCCAGCAGCCCCTTAGCGGGGGGGCCAGAAGAGCAGTACTTC.

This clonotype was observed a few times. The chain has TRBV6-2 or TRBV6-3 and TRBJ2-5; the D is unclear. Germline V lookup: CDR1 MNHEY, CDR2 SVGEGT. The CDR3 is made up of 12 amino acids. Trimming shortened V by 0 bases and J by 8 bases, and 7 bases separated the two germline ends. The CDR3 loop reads CASSYSVVTQYF. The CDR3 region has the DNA TGTGCCAGCAGTTACTCTGTGGTAACCCAGTACTTC.

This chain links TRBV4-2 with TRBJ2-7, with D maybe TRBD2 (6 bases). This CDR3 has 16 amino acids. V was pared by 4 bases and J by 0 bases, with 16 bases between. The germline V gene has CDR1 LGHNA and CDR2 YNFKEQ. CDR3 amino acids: CASSPGVAGYSYEQYF. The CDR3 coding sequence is TGTGCCAGCAGCCCTGGGGTTGCGGGATACTCCTACGAGCAGTACTTC.

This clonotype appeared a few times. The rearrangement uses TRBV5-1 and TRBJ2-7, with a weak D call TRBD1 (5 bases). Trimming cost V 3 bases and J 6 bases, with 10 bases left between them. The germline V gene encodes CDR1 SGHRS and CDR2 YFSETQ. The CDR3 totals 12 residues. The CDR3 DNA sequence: TGCGCCAGCAGCTCCGACAGCCTCGAGCAGTACTTC. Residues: CASSSDSLEQYF.

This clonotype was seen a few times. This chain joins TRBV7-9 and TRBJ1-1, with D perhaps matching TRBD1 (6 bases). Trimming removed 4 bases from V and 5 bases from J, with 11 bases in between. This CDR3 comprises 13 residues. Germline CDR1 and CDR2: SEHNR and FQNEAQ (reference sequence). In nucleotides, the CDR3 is TGTGCCAGCAGCTCGGACAGATTTACTGAAGCTTTCTTT. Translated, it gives CASSSDRFTEAFF.

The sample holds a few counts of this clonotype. CDR3 in amino acids: CASSPGDSFYEQYF. The CDR3 bases are TGTGCCAGCAGCCCCGGGGACAGCTTTTACGAGCAGTACTTC. The chain employs TRBV4-2 and TRBJ2-7; 7 nucleotides line up with TRBD1. V trimming: 4 bases; J trimming: 4 bases; junction bases outside the gene matches: 7. Germline assignment: CDR1 LGHNA and CDR2 YNFKEQ. This CDR3 region has 14 residues.

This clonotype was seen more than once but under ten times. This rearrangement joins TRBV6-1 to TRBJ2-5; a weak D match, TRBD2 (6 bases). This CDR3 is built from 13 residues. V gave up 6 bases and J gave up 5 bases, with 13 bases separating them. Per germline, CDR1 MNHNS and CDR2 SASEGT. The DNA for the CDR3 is TGTGCCAGCAGGGCGGGACGGCAGGAGACCCAGTACTTC. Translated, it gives CASRAGRQETQYF.

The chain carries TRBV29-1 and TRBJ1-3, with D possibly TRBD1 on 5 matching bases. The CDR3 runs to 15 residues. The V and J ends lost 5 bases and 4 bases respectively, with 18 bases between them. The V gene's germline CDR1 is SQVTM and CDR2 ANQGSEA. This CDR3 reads CSVKGRERGGNTIYF. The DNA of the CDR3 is TGCAGCGTTAAGGGCAGGGAAAGAGGGGGAAACACCATATATTTT.

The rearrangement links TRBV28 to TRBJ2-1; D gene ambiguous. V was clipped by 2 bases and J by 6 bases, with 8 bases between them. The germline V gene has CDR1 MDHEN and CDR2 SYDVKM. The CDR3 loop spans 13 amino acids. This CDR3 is CASSLPTPNEQFF. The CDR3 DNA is TGTGCCAGCAGTTTACCCACACCCAATGAGCAGTTCTTC.

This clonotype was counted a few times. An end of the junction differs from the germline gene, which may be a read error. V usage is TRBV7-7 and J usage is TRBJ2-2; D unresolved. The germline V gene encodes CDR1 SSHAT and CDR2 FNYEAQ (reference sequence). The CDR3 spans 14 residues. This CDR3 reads CASSPLRTTGELFF. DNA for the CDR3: TGTGCTAGCAGCCCCCTACGAACGACCGGGGAGCTGTTTTTT.

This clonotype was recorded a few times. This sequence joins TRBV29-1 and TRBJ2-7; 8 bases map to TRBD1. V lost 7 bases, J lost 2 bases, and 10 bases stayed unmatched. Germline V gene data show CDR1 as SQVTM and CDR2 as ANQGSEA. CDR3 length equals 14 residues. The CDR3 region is CSATTGASTYEQYF. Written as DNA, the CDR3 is TGCAGCGCGACGACAGGGGCCTCGACCTACGAGCAGTACTTC.

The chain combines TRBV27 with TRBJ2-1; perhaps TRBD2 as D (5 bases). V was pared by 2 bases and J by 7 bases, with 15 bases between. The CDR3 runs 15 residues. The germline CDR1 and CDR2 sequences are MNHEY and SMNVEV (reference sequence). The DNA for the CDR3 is TGTGCCAGCAGTTTACTCCCAAAGTCGGGGAATGAGCAGTTCTTC. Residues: CASSLLPKSGNEQFF.

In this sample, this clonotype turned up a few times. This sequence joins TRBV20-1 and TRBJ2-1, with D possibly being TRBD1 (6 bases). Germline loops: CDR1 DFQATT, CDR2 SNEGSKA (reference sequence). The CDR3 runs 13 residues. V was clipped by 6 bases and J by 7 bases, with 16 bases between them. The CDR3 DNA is TGCAGTGCCAGGGGCCTAGCCAGGAATGAGCAGTTCTTC. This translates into CSARGLARNEQFF.

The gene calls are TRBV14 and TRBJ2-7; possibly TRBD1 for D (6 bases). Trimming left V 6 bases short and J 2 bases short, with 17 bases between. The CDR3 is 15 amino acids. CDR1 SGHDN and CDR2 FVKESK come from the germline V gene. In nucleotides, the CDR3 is TGTGCCAGCAGAGCGTCGGGGACAACTCCCTACGAGCAGTACTTC. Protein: CASRASGTTPYEQYF. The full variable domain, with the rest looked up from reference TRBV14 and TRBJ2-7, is EAGVTQFPSHSVIEKGQTVTLRCDPISGHDNLYWYRRVMGKEIKFLLHFVKESKQDESGMPNNRFLAERTGGTYSTLKVQPAELEDSGVYFCASRASGTTPYEQYFGPGTRLTVT.

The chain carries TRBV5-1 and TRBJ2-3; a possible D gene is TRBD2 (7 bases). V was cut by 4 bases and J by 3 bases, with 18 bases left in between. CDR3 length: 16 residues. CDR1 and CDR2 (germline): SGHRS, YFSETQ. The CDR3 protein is CASSARGALITDTQYF. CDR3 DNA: TGCGCCAGCAGCGCTCGGGGGGCACTCATTACAGATACGCAGTATTTT.

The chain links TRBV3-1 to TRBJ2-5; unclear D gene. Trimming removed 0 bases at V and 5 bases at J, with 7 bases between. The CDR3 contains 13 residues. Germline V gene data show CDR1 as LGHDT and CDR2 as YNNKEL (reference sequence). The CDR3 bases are TGTGCCAGCAGCCAAGATCTTTGGGAGACCCAGTACTTC. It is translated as CASSQDLWETQYF.

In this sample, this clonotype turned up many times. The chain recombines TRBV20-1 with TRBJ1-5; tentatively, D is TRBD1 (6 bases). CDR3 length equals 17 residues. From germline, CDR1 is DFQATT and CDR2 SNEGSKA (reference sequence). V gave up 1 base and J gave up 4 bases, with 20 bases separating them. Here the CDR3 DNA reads TGCAGTGCTAGAGTAGGGGGGAAGGGGCTCGCAAATCAGCCCCAGCATTTT. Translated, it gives CSARVGGKGLANQPQHF.

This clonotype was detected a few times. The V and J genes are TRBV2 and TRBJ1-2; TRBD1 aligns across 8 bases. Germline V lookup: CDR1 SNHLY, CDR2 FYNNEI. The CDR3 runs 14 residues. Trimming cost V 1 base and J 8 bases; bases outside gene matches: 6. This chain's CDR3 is CASSEVVGTGGYTF. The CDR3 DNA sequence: TGTGCCAGCAGTGAAGTAGTTGGGACAGGCGGCTACACCTTC. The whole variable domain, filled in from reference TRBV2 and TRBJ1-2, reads EPEVTQTPSHQVTQMGQEVILRCVPISNHLYFYWYRQILGQKVEFLVSFYNNEISEKSEIFDDQFSVERPDGSNFTLKIRSTKLEDSAMYFCASSEVVGTGGYTFGSGTRLTVV.

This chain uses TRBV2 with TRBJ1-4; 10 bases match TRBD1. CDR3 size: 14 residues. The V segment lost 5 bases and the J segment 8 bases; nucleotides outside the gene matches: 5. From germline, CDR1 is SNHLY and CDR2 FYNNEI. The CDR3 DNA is TGTGCCAGCAGTTCGGACAGGGGGGGGGAAAAACTGTTTTTT. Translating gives CASSSDRGGEKLFF.

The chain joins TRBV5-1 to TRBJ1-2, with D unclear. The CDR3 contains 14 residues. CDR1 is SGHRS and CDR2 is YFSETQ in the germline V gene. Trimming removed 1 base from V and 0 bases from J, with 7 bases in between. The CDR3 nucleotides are TGCGCCAGCAGCTTGTGGGGATCTAACTATGGCTACACCTTC. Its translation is CASSLWGSNYGYTF. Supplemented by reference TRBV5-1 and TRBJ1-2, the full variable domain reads KAGVTQTPRYLIKTRGQQVTLSCSPISGHRSVSWYQQTPGQGLQFLFEYFSETQRNKGNFPGRFSGRQFSNSRSEMNVSTLELGDSALYLCASSLWGSNYGYTFGSGTRLTVV.

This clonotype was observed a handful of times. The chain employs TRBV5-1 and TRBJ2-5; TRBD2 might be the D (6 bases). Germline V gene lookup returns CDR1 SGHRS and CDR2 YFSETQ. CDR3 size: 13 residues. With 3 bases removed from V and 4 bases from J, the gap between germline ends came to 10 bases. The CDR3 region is CASSSGTAETQYF. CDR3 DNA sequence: TGCGCCAGCAGCTCCGGGACTGCAGAGACCCAGTACTTC.

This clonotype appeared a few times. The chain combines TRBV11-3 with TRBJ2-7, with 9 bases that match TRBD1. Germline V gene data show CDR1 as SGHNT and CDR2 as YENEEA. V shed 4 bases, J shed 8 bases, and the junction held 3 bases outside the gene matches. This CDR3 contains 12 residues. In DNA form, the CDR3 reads TGTGCCAGCAGCTCGGGACAGGGCAAGCAGTACTTC. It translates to CASSSGQGKQYF.

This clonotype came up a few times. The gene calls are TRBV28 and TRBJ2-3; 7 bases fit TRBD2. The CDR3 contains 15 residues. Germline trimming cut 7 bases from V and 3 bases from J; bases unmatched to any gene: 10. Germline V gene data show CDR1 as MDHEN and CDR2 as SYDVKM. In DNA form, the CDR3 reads TGTGCCAGCATTACCGGCGAGCGGGGAACAGATACGCAGTATTTT. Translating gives CASITGERGTDTQYF.